This T cell receptor (beta chain) was profiled in a study of T cell responses to AZD1222 COVID-19 vaccine. Sequencing was performed with immunoSEQ multiplex PCR; in TCRdb, only in-frame clones are kept and a portion is missing. The sample contains approximately 180,000 clones, 70% to 90% of which appear only once. The CDR3 loop spans 14 amino acids. Looked up from germline, CDR1 is KGHSH and CDR2 is LQKENI. The V end lost 4 bases, the J end lost 8 bases, and 14 bases lay between the germline ends. The chain links TRBV18 to TRBJ1-4; unclear D gene. The TCR was taken from an adult in good health. The specimen comprised peripheral blood, sampled on day 0 of AZD1222 vaccination. The CDR3 protein is CASSQYRGLEKLFF. CDR3 coding DNA: TGTGCCAGCTCACAGTATCGCGGACTCGAAAAACTGTTTTTT.